The clone carrying this TCR beta chain was counted between two and nine times. This record belongs to a study of blood T cell repertoires in COVID-19. Libraries were prepared by immunoSEQ multiplex PCR; TCRdb keeps only in-frame clonotypes and omits some of them. This sample carries under 500,000 clones, about 85% of them seen once, and the ten largest clones take over 1.5%. V was clipped by 2 bases and J by 0 bases, with 11 bases between them. The CDR3 totals 16 residues. Germline V lookup: CDR1 SGHRS, CDR2 YFSETQ. The TCR was taken from a young woman with acute COVID-19. The rearrangement joins TRBV5-1 to TRBJ1-4; possible D gene TRBD1, 5 bases. The sequenced sample consisted of PBMCs or T cells enriched from blood (not recorded which). CDR3 amino acids: CASSFGTETTNEKLFF. CDR3 sequence (DNA): TGCGCCAGCAGCTTTGGGACTGAAACAACTAATGAAAAACTGTTTTTT.